This TCR beta chain came from a study of CD8 T cells in ankylosing spondylitis. General study findings and limits: Among TCR beta sequences, a motif of several highly homologous variants appeared characteristic of ankylosing spondylitis blood. Disease-linked clones reportedly showed significant enrichment in matched ankylosing spondylitis synovial fluid. Researchers report that disease-linked clones proved CD8+ and relatively rare in peripheral blood.

This clonotype occurred many times. The antigen is undetermined. As the method for making TCR beta libraries, quantitative 5'-RACE with molecular barcodes was used. TCRdb redid the calling of the 5' RACE reads with MiXCR, one entry per CDR3 protein. The sample holds 90,000 to 120,000 distinct CDR3 sequences, under 30% seen once. V was pared by 3 bases and J by 1 base, with 16 bases between. From germline, CDR1 is MGHRA and CDR2 YSYEKL. The CDR3 covers 17 residues. This TCR derives from a male donor with ankylosing spondylitis. Sample: synovial fluid, either unsorted or a sorted T cell fraction (not recorded which). V usage is TRBV4-1 and J usage is TRBJ2-1; possible D gene TRBD2, 6 bases. The DNA of the CDR3 is TGCGCCAGCAGCCAGGACCCCGGACTAAAATCCTACAATGAGCAGTTCTTC. It is translated as CASSQDPGLKSYNEQFF.